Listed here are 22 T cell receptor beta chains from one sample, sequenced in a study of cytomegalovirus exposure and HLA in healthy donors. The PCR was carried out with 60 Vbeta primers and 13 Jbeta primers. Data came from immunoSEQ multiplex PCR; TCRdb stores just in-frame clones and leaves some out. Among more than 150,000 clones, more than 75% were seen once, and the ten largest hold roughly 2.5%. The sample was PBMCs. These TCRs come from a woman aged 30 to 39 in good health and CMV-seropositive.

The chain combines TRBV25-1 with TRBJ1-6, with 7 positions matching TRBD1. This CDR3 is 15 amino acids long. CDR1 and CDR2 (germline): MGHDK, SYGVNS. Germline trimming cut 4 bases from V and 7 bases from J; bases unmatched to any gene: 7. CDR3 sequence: CASSVTGAGNSPLHF. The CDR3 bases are TGTGCCAGCAGTGTTACAGGGGCAGGCAATTCACCCCTCCACTTT.

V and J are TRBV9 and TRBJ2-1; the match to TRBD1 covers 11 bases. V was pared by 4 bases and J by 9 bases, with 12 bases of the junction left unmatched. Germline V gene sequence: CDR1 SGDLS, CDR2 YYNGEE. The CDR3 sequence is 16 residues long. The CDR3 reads CASSPTLGTGGGEQFF. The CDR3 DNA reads TGTGCCAGCAGCCCTACCTTAGGGACAGGGGGGGGTGAGCAGTTCTTC.

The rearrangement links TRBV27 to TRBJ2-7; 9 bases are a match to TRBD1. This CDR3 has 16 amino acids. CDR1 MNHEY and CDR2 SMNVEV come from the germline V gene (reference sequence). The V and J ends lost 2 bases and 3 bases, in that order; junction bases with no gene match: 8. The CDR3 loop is CASSLRPRTGDYEQYF. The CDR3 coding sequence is TGTGCCAGCAGTTTACGACCGAGGACAGGGGACTACGAGCAGTACTTC.

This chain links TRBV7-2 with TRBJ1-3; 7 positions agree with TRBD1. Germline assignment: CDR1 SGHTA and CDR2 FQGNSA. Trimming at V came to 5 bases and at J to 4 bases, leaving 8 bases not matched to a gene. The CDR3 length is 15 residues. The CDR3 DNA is TGTGCCAGCAGCCCCGAGGTGACAGGGGGAAACACCATATATTTT. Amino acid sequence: CASSPEVTGGNTIYF.

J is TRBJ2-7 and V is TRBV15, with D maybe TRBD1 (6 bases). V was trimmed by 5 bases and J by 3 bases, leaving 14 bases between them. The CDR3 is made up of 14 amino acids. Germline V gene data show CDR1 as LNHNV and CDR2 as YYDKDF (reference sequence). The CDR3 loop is CATSSDRSFYEQYF. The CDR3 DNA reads TGTGCCACCAGCTCAGACAGGAGCTTCTACGAGCAGTACTTC.

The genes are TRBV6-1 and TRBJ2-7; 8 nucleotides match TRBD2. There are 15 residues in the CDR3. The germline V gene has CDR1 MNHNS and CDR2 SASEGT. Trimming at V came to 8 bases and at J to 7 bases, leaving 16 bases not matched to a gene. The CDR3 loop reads CASYFGVRPGGEQYF. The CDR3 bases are TGTGCCAGCTACTTCGGTGTGAGGCCGGGGGGGGAGCAGTACTTC.

CDR3 amino acids: CASSPPTGDEQFF. The CDR3 DNA reads TGTGCCAGCTCACCACCGACAGGAGATGAGCAGTTCTTC. This chain joins TRBV18 and TRBJ2-1, with D possibly being TRBD1 (6 bases). Germline loops: CDR1 KGHSH, CDR2 LQKENI. This CDR3 region has 13 residues. The ends were cut back, 0 bases at V and 8 bases at J, with 8 bases in the middle.

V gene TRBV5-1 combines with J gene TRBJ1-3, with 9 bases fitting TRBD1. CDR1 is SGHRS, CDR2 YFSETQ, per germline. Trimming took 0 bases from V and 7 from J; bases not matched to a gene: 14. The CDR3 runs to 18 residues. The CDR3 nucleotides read TGCGCCAGCAGCTTGGGAACCCTATGGGGACAGGGTGCGAACACCATATATTTT. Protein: CASSLGTLWGQGANTIYF.

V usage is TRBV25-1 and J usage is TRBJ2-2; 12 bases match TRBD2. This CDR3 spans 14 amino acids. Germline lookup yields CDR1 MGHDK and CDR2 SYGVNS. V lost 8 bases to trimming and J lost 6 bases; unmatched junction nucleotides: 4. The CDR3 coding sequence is TGTGCCAGCGCGACTAGCGGGGGCTCCGGGGAGCTGTTTTTT. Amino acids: CASATSGGSGELFF.

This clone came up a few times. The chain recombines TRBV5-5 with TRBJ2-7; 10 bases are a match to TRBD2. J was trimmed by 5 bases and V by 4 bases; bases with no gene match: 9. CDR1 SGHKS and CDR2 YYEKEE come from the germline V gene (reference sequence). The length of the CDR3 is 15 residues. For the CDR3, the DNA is TGTGCCAGCAGCCCGGGGACTAGCGTATTAGACGAGCAGTACTTC. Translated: CASSPGTSVLDEQYF.

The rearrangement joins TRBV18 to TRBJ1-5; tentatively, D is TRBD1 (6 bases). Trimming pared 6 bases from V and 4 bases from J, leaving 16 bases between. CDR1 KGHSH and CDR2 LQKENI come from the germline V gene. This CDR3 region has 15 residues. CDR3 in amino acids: CASSPMGGRNQPQHF. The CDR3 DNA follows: TGTGCCAGCTCCCCGATGGGGGGGCGGAATCAGCCCCAGCATTTT.

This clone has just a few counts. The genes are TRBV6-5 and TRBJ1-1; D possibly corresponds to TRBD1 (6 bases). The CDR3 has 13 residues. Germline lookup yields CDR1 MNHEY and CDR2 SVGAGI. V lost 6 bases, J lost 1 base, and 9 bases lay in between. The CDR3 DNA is TGTGCCAGCAGGCACAGGGCGAACACTGAAGCTTTCTTT. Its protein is CASRHRANTEAFF.

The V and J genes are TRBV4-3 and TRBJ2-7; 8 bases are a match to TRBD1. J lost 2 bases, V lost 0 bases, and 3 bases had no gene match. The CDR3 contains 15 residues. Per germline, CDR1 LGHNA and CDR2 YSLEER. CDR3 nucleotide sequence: TGCGCCAGCAGCCAAGAACAGGGGGTTGCCTACGAGCAGTACTTC. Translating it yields CASSQEQGVAYEQYF.

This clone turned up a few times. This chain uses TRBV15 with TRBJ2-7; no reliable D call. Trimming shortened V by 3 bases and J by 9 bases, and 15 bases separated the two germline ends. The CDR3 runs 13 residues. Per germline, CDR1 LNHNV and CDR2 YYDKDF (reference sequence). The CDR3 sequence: CATSSQILGAQYF. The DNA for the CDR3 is TGTGCCACCAGCAGCCAAATTTTGGGCGCGCAGTACTTC.

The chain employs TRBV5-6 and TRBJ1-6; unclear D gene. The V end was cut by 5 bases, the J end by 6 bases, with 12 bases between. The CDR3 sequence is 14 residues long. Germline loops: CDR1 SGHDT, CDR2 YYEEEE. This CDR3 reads CASRSDWSNSPLHF. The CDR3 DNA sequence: TGTGCCAGCAGATCAGATTGGTCTAATTCACCCCTCCACTTT.

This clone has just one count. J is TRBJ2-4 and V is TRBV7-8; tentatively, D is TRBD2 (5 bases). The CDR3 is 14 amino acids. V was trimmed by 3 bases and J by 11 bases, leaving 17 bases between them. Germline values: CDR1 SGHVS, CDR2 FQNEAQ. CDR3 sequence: CASSLRAREGFQYF. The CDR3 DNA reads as TGTGCCAGCAGCTTGCGGGCCCGCGAAGGGTTTCAGTACTTC.

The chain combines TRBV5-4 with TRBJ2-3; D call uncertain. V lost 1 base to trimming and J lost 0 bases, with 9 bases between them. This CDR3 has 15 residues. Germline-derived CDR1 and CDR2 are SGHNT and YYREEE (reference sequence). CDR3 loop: CASSLTSPSTDTQYF. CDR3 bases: TGTGCCAGCAGCTTGACTTCGCCTAGCACAGATACGCAGTATTTT.

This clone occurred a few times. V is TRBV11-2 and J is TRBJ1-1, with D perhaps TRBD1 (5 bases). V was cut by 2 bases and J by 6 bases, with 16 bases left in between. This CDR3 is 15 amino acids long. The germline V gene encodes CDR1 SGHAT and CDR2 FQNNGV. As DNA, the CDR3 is TGTGCCAGCAGCTTATGGGGAGGCGAAGGGGCTGAAGCTTTCTTT. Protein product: CASSLWGGEGAEAFF.

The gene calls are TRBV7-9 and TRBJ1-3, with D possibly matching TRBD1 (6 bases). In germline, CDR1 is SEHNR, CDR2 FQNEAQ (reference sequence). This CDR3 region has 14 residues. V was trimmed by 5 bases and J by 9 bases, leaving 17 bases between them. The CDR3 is CASSLGQLESTIYF. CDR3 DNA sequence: TGTGCCAGCAGCCTCGGACAGCTGGAAAGCACCATATATTTT.

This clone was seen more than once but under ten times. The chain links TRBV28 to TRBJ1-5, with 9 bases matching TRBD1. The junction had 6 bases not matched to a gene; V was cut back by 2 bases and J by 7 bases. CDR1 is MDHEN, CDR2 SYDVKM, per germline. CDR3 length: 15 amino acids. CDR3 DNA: TGTGCCAGCAGTTTAAGCGGGACAGGGTCCCAGCCCCAGCATTTT. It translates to CASSLSGTGSQPQHF.

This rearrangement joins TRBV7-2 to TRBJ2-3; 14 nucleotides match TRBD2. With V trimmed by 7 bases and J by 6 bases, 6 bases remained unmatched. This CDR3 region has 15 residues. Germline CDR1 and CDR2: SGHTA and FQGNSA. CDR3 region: CASTKGLAGADTQYF. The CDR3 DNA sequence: TGTGCCAGCACCAAGGGACTAGCGGGGGCCGATACGCAGTATTTT.

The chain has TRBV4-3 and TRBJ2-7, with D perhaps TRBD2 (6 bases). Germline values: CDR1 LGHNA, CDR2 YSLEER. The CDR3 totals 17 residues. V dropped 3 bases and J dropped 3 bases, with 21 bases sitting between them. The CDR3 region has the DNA TGCGCCAGCAGCCAGGGCGGAACGGGACTCGGGGGCTACGAGCAGTACTTC. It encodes CASSQGGTGLGGYEQYF.